Sequencing of this T cell receptor (beta chain) was carried out in a study of cytomegalovirus exposure and HLA in healthy donors. This CDR3 spans 16 amino acids. Germline-derived CDR1 and CDR2 are KGHSH and LQKENI. The PCR was carried out with 60 Vbeta primers and 13 Jbeta primers. TCRdb's copy holds only in-frame clones and misses some; the assay was immunoSEQ multiplex PCR. The table lists 120,000 to 150,000 clones, just over 70% of them singletons. This clone was seen only once. This TCR was recovered from a woman aged 25 to 39 in good health and CMV-seronegative. The V gene is TRBV18, the J gene TRBJ2-5; tentative D call: TRBD2 (6 bases). Matching the DNA end better, TRBJ2-7 makes the J call doubtful. Sequencing was performed on PBMCs. Here the CDR3 reads CASSPRSPGSETEQYF. CDR3 DNA: TGTGCCAGCTCACCACGGTCCCCCGGGAGCGAGACCGAGCAGTACTTC.